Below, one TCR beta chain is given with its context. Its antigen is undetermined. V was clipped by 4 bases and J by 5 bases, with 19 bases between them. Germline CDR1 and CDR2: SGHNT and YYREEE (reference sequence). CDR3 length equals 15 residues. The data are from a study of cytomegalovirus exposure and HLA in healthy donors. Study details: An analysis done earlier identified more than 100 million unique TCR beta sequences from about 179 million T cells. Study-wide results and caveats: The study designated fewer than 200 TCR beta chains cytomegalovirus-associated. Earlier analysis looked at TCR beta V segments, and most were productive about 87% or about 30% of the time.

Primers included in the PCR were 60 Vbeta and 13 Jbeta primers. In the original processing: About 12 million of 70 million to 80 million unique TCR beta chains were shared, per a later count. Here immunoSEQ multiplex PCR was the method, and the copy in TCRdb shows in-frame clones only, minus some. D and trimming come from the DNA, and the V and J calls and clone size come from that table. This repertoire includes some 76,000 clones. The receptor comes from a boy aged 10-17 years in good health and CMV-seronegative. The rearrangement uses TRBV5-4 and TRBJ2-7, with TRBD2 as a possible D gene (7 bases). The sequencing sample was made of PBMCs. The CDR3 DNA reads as TGTGCCAGCAGCGGGGGGGCAGGGACGACTAACGAGCAGTACTTC. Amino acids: CASSGGAGTTNEQYF.